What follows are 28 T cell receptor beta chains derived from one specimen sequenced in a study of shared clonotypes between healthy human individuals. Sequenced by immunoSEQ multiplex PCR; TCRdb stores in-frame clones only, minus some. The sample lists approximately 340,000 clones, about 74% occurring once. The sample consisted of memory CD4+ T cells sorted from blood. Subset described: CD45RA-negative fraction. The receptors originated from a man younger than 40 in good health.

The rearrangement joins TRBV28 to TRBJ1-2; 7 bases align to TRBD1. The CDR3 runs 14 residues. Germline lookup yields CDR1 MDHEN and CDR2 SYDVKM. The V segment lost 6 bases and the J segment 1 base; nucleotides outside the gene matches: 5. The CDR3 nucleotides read TGTGCCAGCAGGGGGACAGCCCTTAACTATGGCTACACCTTC. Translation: CASRGTALNYGYTF.

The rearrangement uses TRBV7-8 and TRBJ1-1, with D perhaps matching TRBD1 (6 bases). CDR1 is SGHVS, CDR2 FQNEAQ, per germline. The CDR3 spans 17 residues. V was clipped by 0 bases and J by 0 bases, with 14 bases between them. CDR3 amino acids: CASSLAGGEGMNTEAFF. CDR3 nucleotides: TGTGCCAGCAGCTTAGCGGGGGGCGAGGGGATGAACACTGAAGCTTTCTTT.

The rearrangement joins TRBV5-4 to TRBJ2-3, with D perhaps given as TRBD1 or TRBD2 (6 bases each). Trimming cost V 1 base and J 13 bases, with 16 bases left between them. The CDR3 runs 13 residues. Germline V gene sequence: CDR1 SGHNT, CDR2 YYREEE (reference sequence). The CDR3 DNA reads TGTGCCAGCAGCTTGAAGTGGGCGGAGGGGGAGTATTTT. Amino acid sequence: CASSLKWAEGEYF.

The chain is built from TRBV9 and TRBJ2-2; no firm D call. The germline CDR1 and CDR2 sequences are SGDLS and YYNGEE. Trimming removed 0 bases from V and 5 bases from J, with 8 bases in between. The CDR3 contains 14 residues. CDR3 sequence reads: CASSVVYGTGELFF. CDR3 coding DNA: TGTGCCAGCAGCGTAGTTTATGGAACCGGGGAGCTGTTTTTT.

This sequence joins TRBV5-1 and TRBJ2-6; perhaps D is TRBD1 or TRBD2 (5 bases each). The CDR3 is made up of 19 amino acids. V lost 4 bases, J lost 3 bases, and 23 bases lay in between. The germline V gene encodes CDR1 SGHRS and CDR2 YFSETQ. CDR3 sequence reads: CASSQGTIRGTDGANVLTF. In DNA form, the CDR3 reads TGCGCCAGCAGCCAAGGGACGATCAGAGGGACGGATGGGGCCAACGTCCTGACTTTC. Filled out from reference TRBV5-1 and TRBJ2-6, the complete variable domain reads KAGVTQTPRYLIKTRGQQVTLSCSPISGHRSVSWYQQTPGQGLQFLFEYFSETQRNKGNFPGRFSGRQFSNSRSEMNVSTLELGDSALYLCASSQGTIRGTDGANVLTFGAGSRLTVL.

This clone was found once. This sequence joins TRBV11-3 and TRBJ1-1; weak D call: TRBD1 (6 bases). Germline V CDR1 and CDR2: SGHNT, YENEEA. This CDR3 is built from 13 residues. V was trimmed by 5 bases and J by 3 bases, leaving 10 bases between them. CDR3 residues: CASSKNRDTEAFF. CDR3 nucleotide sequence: TGTGCCAGCAGCAAAAACAGGGACACTGAAGCTTTCTTT.

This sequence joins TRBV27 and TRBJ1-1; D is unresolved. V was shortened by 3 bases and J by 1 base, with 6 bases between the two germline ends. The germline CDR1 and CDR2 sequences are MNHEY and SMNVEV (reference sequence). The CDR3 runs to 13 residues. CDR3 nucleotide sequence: TGTGCCAGCAGTTTGAACGGGAACACTGAAGCTTTCTTT. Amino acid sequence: CASSLNGNTEAFF.

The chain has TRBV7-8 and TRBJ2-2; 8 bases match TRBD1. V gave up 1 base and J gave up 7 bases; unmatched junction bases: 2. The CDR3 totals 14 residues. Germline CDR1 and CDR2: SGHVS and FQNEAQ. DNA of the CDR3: TGTGCCAGCAGCTTAGGGACAGGGATCGGGGAGCTGTTTTTT. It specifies CASSLGTGIGELFF.

The DNA of the CDR3 is TGTGCCAGCAGCCCAGGGACGGTCAATCAGCCCCAGCATTTT. Encoded protein: CASSPGTVNQPQHF. The J gene is TRBJ1-5, the V gene TRBV7-2, with TRBD1 as a possible D gene (5 bases). Trimming shortened V by 5 bases and J by 3 bases, and 11 bases separated the two germline ends. Germline CDR1 is SGHTA and CDR2 is FQGNSA. The CDR3 loop spans 14 amino acids.

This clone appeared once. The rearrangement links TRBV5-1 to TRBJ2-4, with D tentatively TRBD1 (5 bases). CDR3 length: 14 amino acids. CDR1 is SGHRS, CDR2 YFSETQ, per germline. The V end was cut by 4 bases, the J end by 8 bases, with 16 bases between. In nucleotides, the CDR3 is TGCGCCAGCAGCCTCGGTGGGGCCCAGCACATTCAGTACTTC. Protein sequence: CASSLGGAQHIQYF.

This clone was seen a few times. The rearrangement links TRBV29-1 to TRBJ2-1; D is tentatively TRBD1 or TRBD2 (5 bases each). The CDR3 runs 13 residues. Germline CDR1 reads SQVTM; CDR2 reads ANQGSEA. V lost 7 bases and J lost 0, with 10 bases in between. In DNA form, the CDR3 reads TGCAGCGGGGGGACGGACTCCTACAATGAGCAGTTCTTC. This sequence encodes CSGGTDSYNEQFF.

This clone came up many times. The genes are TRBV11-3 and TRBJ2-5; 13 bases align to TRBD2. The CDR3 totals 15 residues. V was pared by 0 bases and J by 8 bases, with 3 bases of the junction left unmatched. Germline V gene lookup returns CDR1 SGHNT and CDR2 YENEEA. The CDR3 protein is CASSLDGTSGATQYF. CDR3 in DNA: TGTGCCAGCAGCTTAGACGGGACTAGCGGGGCAACCCAGTACTTC. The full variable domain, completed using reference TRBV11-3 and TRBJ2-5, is EAGVVQSPRYKIIEKKQPVAFWCNPISGHNTLYWYLQNLGQGPELLIRYENEEAVDDSQLPKDRFSAERLKGVDSTLKIQPAELGDSAVYLCASSLDGTSGATQYFGPGTRLLVL.

CDR3 sequence: CASSGAGVRGEQFF. CDR3 DNA: TGTGCCAGCTCCGGAGCGGGAGTAAGAGGTGAGCAGTTCTTC. This chain joins TRBV9 and TRBJ2-1; 8 nucleotides agree with TRBD2. From germline, CDR1 is SGDLS and CDR2 YYNGEE. The junction had 12 bases not matched to a gene; V was cut back by 7 bases and J by 9 bases. There are 14 residues in the CDR3. The full variable domain, completed using reference TRBV9 and TRBJ2-1, is DSGVTQTPKHLITATGQRVTLRCSPRSGDLSVYWYQQSLDQGLQFLIQYYNGEERAKGNILERFSAQQFPDLHSELNLSSLELGDSALYFCASSGAGVRGEQFFGPGTRLTVL.

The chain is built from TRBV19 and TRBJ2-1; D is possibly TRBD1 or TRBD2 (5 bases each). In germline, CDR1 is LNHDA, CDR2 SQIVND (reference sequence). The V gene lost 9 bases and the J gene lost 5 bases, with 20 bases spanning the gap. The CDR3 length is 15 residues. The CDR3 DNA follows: TGTGCCAGCCGGGCCTTCGGGACGTGGGACAATGAGCAGTTCTTC. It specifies CASRAFGTWDNEQFF.

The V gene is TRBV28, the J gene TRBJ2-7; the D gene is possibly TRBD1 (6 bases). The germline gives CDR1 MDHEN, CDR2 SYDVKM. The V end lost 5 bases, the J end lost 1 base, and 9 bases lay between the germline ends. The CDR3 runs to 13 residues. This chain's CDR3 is CASSLGGSYEQYF. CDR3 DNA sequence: TGTGCCAGCAGTCTAGGGGGTTCCTACGAGCAGTACTTC.

The CDR3 here is CASSLVLGVKNTEAFF. The DNA of the CDR3 is TGTGCCAGCAGCTTGGTCCTTGGCGTAAAGAACACTGAAGCTTTCTTT. The chain is built from TRBV11-2 and TRBJ1-1, with D uncertain. Germline assignment: CDR1 SGHAT and CDR2 FQNNGV. The CDR3 covers 16 residues. The V gene lost 3 bases and the J gene lost 1 base, with 15 bases spanning the gap.

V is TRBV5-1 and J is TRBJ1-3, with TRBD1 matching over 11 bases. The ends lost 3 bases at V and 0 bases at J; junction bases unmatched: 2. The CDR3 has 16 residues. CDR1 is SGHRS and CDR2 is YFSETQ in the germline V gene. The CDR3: CASSWTGGLSGNTIYF. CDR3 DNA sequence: TGCGCCAGCAGCTGGACAGGGGGCCTCTCTGGAAACACCATATATTTT.

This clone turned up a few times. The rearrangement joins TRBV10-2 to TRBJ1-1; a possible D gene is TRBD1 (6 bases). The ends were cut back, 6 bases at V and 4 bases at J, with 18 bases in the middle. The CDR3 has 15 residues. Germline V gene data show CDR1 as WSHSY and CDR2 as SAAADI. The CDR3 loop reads CASSLRGGASTEAFF. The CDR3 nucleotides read TGCGCCAGCAGCCTTCGAGGGGGGGCGAGCACTGAAGCTTTCTTT.

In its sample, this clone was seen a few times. The CDR3 nucleotides read TGTGCCAGCTCACCAGACTCCCAGGGCGAAAAACTGTTTTTT. Translated, it gives CASSPDSQGEKLFF. This chain links TRBV18 with TRBJ1-4; a weak D match, TRBD1 (5 bases). CDR3 length equals 14 residues. The V gene's germline CDR1 is KGHSH and CDR2 LQKENI. Trimming left V 2 bases short and J 8 bases short, with 12 bases between.

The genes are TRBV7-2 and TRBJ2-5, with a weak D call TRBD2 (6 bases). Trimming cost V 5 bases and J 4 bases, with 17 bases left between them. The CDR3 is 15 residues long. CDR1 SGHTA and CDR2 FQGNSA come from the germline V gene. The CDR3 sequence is CASSRGGERTETQYF. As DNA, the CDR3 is TGTGCCAGCAGCCGTGGAGGGGAGCGAACAGAGACCCAGTACTTC.

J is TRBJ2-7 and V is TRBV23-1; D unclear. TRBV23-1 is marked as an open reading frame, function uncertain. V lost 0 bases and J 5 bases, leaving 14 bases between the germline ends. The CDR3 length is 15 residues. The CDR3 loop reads CASSQSSAGPDEQYF. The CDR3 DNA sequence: TGCGCCAGCAGTCAATCATCCGCCGGGCCCGACGAGCAGTACTTC.

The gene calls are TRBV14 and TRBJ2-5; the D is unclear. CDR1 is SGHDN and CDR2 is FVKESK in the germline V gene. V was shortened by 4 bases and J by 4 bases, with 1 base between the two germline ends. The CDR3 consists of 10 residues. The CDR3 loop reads CASSRETQYF. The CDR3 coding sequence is TGTGCCAGCAGCCGAGAGACCCAGTACTTC.

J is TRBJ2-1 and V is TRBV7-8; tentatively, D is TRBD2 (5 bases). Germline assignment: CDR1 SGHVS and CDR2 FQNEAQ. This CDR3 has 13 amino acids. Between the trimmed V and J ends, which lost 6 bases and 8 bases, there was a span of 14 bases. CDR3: CASSPTSFYEQFF. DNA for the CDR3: TGTGCCAGCAGTCCTACTAGTTTCTATGAGCAGTTCTTC.

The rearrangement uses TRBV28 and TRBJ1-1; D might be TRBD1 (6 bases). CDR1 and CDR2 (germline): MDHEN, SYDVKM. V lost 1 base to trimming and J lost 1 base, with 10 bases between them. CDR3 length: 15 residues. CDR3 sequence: CASSLLGAPNTEAFF. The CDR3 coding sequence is TGTGCCAGCAGTTTATTGGGGGCTCCGAACACTGAAGCTTTCTTT.

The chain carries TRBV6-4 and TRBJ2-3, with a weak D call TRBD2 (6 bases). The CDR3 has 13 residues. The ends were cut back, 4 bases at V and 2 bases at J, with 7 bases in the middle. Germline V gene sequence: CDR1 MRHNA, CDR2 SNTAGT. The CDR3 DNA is TGTGCCAGCAGTGGGACTAACACAGATACGCAGTATTTT. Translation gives CASSGTNTDTQYF.

CDR3 region: CASSVGPVADTQYF. DNA for the CDR3: TGTGCCAGCAGCGTAGGGCCAGTTGCAGATACGCAGTATTTT. The V and J genes are TRBV9 and TRBJ2-3; D uncertain. The length of the CDR3 is 14 residues. The germline gives CDR1 SGDLS, CDR2 YYNGEE. The V end was cut by 0 bases, the J end by 4 bases, with 9 bases between.

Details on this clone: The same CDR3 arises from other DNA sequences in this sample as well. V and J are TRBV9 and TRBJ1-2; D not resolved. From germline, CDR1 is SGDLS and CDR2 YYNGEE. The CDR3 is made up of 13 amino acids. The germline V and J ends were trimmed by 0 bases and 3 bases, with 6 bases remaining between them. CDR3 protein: CASSVEGHYGYTF. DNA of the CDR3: TGTGCCAGCAGCGTAGAAGGTCACTATGGCTACACCTTC.

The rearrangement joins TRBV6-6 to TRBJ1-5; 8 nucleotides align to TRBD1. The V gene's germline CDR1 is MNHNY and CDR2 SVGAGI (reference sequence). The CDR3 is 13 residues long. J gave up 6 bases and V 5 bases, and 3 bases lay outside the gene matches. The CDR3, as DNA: TGTGCCAGCAGTGACAGGGGTCGTCAGCCCCAGCATTTT. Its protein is CASSDRGRQPQHF.